This TCR beta chain was obtained from a study of identical twins. To note about this clonotype: Its target is unknown.

From the 5' RACE reads, TCRdb called clonotypes with MiXCR, one entry per CDR3 protein. This repertoire shows approximately 680,000 distinct CDR3 sequences, about 7% found once; its top ten account for about 1.5%. Trimming pared 9 bases from V and 8 bases from J, leaving 22 bases between. CDR3 length: 14 amino acids. The V gene's germline CDR1 is MDHEN and CDR2 SYDVKM. Study-wide findings and caveats: Findings depended on cross-sectional statistics rather than tracking the same donors.

In addition, the sample was reused for a study of yellow fever vaccine responses in identical twins.

The sequence derives from a woman in her late teens or twenties in good health. The genes are TRBV28 and TRBJ1-2; maybe TRBD1 (6 bases). The sample consisted of PBMCs. The CDR3 sequence is CASRKNRDTGGYTF. The DNA for the CDR3 is TGTGCCAGTCGTAAAAACCGGGACACGGGGGGCTACACCTTC.